The 2 T cell receptor beta chains below all came from one sample that was sequenced in a study of shared clonotypes between healthy human individuals. Measured with immunoSEQ multiplex PCR; TCRdb has only the in-frame clones, and not every one. This table has hundreds of thousands of clones, around three quarters appearing once. The source material was PBMCs. The origin of the receptors is a woman aged 40 to 49 in good health. Some clones in this sample may be carry-over from other donors' samples.

The chain couples TRBV9 to TRBJ2-3; 9 bases match TRBD2. Per germline, CDR1 SGDLS and CDR2 YYNGEE. With V trimmed by 3 bases and J by 0 bases, 5 bases remained unmatched. The length of the CDR3 is 16 residues. The CDR3 is CASSAGLATSTDTQYF. CDR3 DNA sequence: TGTGCCAGCAGCGCCGGACTAGCGACTAGCACAGATACGCAGTATTTT.

The V call is TRBV30, the J call TRBJ2-4, with D possibly matching TRBD2 (5 bases). The CDR3 consists of 18 residues. Trimming left V 4 bases short and J 0 bases short, with 22 bases between. The germline V gene encodes CDR1 GTSNPN and CDR2 SVGIG (reference sequence). The chain's CDR3 is CAWIPDSRVSLAKNIQYF. For the CDR3, the DNA is TGTGCCTGGATTCCCGACTCGCGGGTGAGCTTAGCCAAAAACATTCAGTACTTC.